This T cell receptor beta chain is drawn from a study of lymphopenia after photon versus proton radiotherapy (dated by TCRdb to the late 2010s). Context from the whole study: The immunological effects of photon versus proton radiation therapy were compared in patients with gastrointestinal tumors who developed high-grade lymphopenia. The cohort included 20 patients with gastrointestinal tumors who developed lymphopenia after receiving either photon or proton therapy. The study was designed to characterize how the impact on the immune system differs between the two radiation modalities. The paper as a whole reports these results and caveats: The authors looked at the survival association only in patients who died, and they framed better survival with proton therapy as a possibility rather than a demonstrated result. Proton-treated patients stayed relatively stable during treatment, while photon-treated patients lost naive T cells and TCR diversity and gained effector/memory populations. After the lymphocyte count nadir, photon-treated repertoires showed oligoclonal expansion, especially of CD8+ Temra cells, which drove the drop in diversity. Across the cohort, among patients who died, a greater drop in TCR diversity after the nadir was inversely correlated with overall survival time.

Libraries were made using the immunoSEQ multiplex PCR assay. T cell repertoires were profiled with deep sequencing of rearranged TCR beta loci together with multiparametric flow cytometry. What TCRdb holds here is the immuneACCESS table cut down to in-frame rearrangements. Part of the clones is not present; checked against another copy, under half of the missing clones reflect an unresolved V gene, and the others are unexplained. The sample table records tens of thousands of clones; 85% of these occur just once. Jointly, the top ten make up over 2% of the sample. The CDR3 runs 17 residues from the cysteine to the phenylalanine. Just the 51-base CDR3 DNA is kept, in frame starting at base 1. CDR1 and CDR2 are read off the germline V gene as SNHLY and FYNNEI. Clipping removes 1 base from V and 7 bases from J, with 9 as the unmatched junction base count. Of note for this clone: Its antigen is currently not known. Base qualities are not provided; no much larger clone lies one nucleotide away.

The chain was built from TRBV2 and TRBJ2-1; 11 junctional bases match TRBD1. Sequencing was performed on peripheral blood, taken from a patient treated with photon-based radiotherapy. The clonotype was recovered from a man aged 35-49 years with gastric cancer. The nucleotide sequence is TGTGCCAGCAGTGAAGGGGCTGGGACAGGGGGTTTGAATGAGCAGTTCTTC. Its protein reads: CASSEGAGTGGLNEQFF.